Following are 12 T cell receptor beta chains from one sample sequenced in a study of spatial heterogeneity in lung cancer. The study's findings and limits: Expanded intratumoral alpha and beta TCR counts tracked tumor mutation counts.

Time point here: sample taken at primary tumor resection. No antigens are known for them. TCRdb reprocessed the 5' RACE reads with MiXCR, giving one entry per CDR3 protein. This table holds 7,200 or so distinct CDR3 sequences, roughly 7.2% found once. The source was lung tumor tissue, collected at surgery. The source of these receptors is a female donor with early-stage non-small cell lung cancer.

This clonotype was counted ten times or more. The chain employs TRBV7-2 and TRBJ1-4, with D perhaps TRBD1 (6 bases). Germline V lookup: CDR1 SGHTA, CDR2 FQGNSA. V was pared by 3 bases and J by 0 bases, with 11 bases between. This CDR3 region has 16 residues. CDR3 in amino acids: CASSLGGRTTNEKLFF. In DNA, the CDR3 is TGTGCCAGCAGCTTGGGGGGGCGAACAACTAATGAAAAACTGTTTTTT.

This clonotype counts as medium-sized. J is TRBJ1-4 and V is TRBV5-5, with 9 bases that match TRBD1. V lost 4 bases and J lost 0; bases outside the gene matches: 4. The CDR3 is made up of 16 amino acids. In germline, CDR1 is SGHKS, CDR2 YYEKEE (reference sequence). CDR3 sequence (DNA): TGTGCCAGCAGCGCGGGACAGGGTTCAACTAATGAAAAACTGTTTTTT. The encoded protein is CASSAGQGSTNEKLFF.

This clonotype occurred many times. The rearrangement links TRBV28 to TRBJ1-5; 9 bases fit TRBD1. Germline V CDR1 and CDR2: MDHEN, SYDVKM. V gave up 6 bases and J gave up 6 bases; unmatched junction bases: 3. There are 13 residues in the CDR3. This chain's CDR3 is CASRTGGSQPQHF. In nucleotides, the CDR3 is TGTGCCAGCAGAACAGGGGGCTCTCAGCCCCAGCATTTT.

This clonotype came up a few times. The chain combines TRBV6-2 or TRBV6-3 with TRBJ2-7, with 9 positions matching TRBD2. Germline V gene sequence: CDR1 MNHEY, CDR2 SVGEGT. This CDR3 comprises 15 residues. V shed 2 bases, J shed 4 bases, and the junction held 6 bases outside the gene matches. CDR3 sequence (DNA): TGTGCCAGCAGTTACCCCCGCGGGGGGGGATACGAGCAGTACGTC. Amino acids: CASSYPRGGGYEQYV.

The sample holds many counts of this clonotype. Here the CDR3 DNA reads TGCAGCGTTTTAGGGTCGGGGGTAGGCAATGAGCAGTTCTTC. It translates to CSVLGSGVGNEQFF. J is TRBJ2-1 and V is TRBV29-1, with TRBD2 as a possible D gene (6 bases). Germline-derived CDR1 and CDR2 are SQVTM and ANQGSEA. Deletions cut 5 bases from V and 6 bases from J, with 17 bases between. This CDR3 is 14 amino acids long.

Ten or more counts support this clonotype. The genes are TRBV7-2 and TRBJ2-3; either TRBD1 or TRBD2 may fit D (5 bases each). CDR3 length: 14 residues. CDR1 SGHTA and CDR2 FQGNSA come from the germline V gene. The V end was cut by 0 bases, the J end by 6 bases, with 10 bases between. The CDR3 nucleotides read TGTGCCAGCAGCTTAGCGGGACCCCCCGATACGCAGTATTTT. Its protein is CASSLAGPPDTQYF.

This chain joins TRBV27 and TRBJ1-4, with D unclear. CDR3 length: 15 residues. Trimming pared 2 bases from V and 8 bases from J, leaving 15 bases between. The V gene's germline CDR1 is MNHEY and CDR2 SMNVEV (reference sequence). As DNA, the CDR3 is TGTGCCAGCAGTTTAGGCGCTTCCTGGAGCGAAAAACTGTTTTTT. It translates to CASSLGASWSEKLFF.

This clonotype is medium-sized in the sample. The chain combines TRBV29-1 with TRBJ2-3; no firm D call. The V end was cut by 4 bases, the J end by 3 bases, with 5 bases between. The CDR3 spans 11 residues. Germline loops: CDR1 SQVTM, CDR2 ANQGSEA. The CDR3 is CSVGVTDTQYF. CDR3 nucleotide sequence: TGCAGCGTTGGAGTGACAGATACGCAGTATTTT.

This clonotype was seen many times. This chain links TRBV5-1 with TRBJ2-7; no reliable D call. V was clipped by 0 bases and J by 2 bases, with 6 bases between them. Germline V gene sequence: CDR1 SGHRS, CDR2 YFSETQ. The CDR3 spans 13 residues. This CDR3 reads CASSLGSTYEQYF. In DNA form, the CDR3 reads TGCGCCAGCAGCTTGGGGTCTACCTACGAGCAGTACTTC.

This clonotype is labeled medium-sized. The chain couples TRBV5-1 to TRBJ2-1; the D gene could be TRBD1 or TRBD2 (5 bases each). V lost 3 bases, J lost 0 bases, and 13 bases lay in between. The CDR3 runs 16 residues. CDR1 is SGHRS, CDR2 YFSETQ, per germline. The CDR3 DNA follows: TGCGCCAGCAGCTGGACGATTGGGGGCTCCTACAATGAGCAGTTCTTC. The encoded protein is CASSWTIGGSYNEQFF.

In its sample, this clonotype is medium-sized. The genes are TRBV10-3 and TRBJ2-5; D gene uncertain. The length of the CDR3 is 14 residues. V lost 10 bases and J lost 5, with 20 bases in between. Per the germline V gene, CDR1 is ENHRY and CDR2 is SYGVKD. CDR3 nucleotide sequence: TGTGCCAGTGGCTACAGTCCTAACGGGGAGACCCAGTACTTC. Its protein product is CASGYSPNGETQYF.

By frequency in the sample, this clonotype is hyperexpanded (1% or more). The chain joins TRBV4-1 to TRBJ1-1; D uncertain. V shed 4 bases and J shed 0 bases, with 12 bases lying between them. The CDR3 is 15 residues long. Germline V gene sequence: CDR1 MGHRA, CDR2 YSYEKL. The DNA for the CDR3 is TGCGCCAGCAGCCCTCCGGGCACCCTGAACACTGAAGCTTTCTTT. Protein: CASSPPGTLNTEAFF.